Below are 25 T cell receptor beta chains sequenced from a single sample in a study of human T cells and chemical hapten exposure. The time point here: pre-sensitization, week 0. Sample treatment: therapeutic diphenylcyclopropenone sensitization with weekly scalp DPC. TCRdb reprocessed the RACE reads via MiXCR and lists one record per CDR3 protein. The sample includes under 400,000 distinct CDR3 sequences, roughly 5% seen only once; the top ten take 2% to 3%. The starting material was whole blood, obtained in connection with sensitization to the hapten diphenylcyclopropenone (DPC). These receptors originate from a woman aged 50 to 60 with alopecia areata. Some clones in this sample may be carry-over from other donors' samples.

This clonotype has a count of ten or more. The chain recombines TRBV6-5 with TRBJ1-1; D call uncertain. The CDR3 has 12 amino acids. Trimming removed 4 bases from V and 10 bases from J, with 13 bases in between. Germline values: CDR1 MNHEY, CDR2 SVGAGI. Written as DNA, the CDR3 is TGTGCCAGCAGTTCCCCGGGGAAGGGAGCTTTCTTT. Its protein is CASSSPGKGAFF.

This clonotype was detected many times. This chain's CDR3 is CASSLTGRTGELFF. CDR3 in DNA: TGTGCCAGCAGTCTGACAGGGCGAACCGGGGAGCTGTTTTTT. The chain has TRBV12-3 or TRBV12-4 and TRBJ2-2; 7 nucleotides agree with TRBD1. The CDR3 contains 14 residues. The trim removed 5 bases at V and 5 bases at J, leaving 5 bases unmatched.

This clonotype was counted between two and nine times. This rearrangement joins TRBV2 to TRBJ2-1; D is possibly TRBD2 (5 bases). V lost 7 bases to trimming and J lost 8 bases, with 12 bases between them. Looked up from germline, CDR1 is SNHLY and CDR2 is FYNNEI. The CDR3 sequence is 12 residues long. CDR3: CASTGGAHEQFF. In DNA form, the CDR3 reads TGTGCCAGCACAGGAGGAGCCCATGAGCAGTTCTTC. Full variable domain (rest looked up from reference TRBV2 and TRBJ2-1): EPEVTQTPSHQVTQMGQEVILRCVPISNHLYFYWYRQILGQKVEFLVSFYNNEISEKSEIFDDQFSVERPDGSNFTLKIRSTKLEDSAMYFCASTGGAHEQFFGPGTRLTVL.

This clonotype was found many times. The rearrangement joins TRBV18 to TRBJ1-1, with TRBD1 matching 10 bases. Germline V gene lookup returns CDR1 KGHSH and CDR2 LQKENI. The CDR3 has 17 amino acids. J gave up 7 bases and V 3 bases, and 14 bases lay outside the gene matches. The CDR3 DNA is TGTGCCAGCTCACCCCTAGGACAGGGGGGTCGTGGAAGTGAAGCTTTCTTT. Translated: CASSPLGQGGRGSEAFF.

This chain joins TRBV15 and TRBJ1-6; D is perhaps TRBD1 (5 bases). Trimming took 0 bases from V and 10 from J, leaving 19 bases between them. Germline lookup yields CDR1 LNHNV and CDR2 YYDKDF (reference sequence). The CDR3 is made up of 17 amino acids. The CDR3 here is CATSRDVAAGTVSPLHF. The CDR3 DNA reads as TGTGCCACCAGCAGAGATGTGGCGGCCGGGACGGTCTCACCCCTCCACTTT.

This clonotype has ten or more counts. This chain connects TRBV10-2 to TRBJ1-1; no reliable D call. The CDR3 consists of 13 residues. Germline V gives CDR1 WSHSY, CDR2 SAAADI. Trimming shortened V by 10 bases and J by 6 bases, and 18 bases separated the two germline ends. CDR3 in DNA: TGCGCCATCCTTACCATGGGGTCAGCTGAAGCTTTCTTT. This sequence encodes CAILTMGSAEAFF.

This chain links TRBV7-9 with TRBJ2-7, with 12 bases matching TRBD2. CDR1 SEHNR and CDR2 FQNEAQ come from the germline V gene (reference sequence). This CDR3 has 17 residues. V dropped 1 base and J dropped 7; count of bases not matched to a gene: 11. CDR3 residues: CASSLEASLAGGPEQYF. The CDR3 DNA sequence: TGTGCCAGCAGCTTAGAGGCATCGCTAGCGGGAGGGCCTGAGCAGTACTTC.

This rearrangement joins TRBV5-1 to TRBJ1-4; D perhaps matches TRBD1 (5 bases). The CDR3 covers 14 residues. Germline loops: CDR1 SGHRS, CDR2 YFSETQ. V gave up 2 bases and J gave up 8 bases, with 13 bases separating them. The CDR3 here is CASSLSAGAEKLFF. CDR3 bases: TGCGCCAGCAGCTTATCCGCCGGGGCGGAAAAACTGTTTTTT.

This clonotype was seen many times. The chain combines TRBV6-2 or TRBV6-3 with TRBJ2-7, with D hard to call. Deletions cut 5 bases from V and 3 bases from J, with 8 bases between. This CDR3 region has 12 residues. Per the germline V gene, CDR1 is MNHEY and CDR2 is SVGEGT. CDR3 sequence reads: CASSQDLYEQYF. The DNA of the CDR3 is TGTGCCAGCAGTCAGGACCTCTACGAGCAGTACTTC.

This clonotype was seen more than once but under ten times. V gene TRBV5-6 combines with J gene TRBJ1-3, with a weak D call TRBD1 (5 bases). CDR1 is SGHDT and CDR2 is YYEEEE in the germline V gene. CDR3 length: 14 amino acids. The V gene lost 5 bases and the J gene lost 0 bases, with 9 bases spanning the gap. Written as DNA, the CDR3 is TGTGCCAGCAGGGACACCTACTCTGGAAACACCATATATTTT. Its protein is CASRDTYSGNTIYF.

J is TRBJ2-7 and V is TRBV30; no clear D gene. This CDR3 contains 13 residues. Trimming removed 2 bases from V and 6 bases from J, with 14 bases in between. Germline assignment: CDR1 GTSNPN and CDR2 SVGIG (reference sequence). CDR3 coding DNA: TGTGCCTGGAGTAGTATGCCGGCTGCCGAGCAGTACTTC. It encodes CAWSSMPAAEQYF.

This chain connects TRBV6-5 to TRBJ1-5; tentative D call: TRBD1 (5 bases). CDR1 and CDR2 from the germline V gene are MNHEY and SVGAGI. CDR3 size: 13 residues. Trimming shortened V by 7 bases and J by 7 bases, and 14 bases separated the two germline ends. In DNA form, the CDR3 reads TGTGCCAGCATGGGAGGGGTAGGGCAGCCCCAGCATTTT. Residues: CASMGGVGQPQHF.

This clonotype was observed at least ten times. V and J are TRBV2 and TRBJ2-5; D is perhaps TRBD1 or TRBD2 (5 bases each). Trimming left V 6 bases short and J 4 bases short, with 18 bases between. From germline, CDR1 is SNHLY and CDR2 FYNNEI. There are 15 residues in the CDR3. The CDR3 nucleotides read TGTGCCAGCAGGGTATCTGGAGCAGGGAGAGAGACCCAGTACTTC. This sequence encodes CASRVSGAGRETQYF.

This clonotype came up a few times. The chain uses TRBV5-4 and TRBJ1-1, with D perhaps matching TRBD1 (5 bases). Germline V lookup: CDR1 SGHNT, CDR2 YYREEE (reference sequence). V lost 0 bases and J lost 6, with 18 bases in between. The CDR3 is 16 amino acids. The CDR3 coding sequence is TGTGCCAGCAGCTTGGGTGATAGGGGAGGAATCGCTGAAGCTTTCTTT. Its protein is CASSLGDRGGIAEAFF.

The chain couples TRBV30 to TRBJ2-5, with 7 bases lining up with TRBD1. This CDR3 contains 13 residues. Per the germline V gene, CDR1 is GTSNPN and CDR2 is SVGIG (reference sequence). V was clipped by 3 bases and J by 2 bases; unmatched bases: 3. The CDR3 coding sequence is TGTGCCTGGAGAACAGGGGCGCAAGAGACCCAGTACTTC. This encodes CAWRTGAQETQYF. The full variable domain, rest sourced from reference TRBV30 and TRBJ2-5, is SQTIHQWPATLVQPVGSPLSLECTVEGTSNPNLYWYRQAAGRGLQLLFYSVGIGQISSEVPQNLSASRPQDRQFILSSKKLLLSDSGFYLCAWRTGAQETQYFGPGTRLLVL.

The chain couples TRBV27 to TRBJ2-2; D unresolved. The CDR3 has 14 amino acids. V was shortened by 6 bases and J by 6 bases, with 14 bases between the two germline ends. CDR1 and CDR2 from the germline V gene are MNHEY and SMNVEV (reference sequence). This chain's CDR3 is CASRPGPQSGELFF. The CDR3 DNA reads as TGTGCCAGCAGACCCGGGCCACAGTCCGGGGAGCTGTTTTTT.

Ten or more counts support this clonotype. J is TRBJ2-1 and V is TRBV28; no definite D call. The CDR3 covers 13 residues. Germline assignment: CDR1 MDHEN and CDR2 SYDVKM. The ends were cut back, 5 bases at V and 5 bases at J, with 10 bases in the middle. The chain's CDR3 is CASSPTTHNEQFF. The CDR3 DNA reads TGTGCCAGCAGTCCCACTACCCACAATGAGCAGTTCTTC.

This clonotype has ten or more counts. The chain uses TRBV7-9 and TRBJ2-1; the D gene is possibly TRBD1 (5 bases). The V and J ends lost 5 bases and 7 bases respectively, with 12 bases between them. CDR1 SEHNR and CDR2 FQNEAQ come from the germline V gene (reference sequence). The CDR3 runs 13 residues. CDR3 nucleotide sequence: TGTGCCAGCAGCCCGCGACAGAGGAATGAGCAGTTCTTC. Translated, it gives CASSPRQRNEQFF.

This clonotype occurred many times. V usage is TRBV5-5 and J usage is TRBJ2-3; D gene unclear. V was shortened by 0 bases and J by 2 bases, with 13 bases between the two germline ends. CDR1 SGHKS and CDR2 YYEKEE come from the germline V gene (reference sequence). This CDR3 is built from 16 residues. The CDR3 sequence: CASSLVRGTPTDTQYF. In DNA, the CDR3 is TGTGCCAGCAGCTTGGTCCGCGGAACTCCCACAGATACGCAGTATTTT.

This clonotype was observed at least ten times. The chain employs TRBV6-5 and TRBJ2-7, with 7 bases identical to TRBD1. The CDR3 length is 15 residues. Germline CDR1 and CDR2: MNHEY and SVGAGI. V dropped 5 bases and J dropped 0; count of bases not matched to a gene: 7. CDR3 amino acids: CASSIIRDSSYEQYF. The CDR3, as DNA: TGTGCCAGCAGTATTATCCGGGACAGCTCCTACGAGCAGTACTTC.

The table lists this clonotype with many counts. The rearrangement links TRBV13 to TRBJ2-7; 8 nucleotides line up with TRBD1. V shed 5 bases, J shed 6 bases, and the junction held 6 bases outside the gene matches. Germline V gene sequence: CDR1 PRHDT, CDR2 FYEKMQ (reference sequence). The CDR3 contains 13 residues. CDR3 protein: CASSRGQGGEQYF. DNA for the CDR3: TGTGCCAGCAGCCGAGGACAGGGTGGCGAGCAGTACTTC.

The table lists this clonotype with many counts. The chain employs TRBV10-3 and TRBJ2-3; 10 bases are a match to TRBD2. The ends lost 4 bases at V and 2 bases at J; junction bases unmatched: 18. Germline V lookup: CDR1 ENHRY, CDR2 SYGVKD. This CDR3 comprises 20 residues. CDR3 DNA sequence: TGTGCCATCAGTGTGAGGGGGCTGCTAGCGGGGGCATCAACCACAGATACGCAGTATTTT. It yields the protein CAISVRGLLAGASTTDTQYF.

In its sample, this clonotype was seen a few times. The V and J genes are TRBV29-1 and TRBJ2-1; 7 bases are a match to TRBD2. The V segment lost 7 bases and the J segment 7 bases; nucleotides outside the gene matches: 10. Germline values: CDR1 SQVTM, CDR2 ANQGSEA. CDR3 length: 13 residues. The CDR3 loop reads CSGLGSGSNEQFF. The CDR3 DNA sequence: TGCAGCGGTTTAGGTAGCGGGTCGAATGAGCAGTTCTTC.

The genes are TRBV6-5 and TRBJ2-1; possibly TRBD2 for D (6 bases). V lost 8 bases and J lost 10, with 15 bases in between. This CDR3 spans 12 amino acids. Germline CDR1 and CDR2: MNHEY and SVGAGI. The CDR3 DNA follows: TGTGCCAGCTCGGAGGGAGGTCGAGAGCAGTTCTTC. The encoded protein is CASSEGGREQFF.

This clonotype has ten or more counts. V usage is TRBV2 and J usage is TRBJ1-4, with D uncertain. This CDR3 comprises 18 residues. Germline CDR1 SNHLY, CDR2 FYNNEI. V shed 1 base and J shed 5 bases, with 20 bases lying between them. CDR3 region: CASSEGKAHKGGNEKLFF. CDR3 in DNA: TGTGCCAGCAGTGAAGGAAAGGCACATAAGGGCGGGAATGAAAAACTGTTTTTT.